Below, 8 T cell receptor beta chains from the same sample are listed, as sequenced in a study of CXCR3-negative and CXCR3-positive naive CD8 T cells. Overall study results and limits: TRB CDR3 hydrophobicity was greater in CXCR3-positive naive cells than in CXCR3-negative naive cells.

No antigen is known for these receptors. Libraries of TRB cDNA were made by 5' RACE and carried UMIs. TCRdb derives one entry per CDR3 protein from the 5' RACE reads, leaving out DNA. The sample table includes 120,000 to 150,000 distinct CDR3 sequences. The specimen was naive CXCR3+ CD8+ T cells from blood. Noted subset: CD45RO-CCR7+CD27+CD95- naive CD8+ T cells expressing CXCR3 (TNR3+). The receptor set was obtained from a human donor in good health. Some clones in this sample may be carry-over from other donors' samples.

CDR3 sequence: CASSVDLGTPYEQYF. V is TRBV9 and J is TRBJ2-7. Germline loops: CDR1 SGDLS, CDR2 YYNGEE. This CDR3 is built from 15 residues.

J is TRBJ2-3 and V is TRBV2; without DNA, the TCRdb call of TRBD2 cannot be checked. Germline CDR1 and CDR2: SNHLY and FYNNEI. This CDR3 has 16 residues. CDR3: CASSEWRTSVTDTQYF.

The chain has TRBV12-3 or TRBV12-4 and TRBJ2-3; TCRdb returns TRBD1, unconfirmable since there is no DNA. The CDR3 runs to 16 residues. The CDR3 protein is CASSFLAGEITDTQYF.

The V call is TRBV21-1, the J call TRBJ2-3; TCRdb outputs TRBD2, but without DNA this stays unchecked. TRBV21-1 is a documented pseudogene. The CDR3 consists of 18 residues. The CDR3 sequence is CASSKVLSGGGPTDTQYF.

This sequence joins TRBV6-5 and TRBJ2-7. Germline CDR1 and CDR2: MNHEY and SVGAGI. The CDR3 runs to 13 residues. The CDR3 sequence is CASSYKGIDEQYF.

The V and J genes are TRBV29-1 and TRBJ2-1; lacking DNA, the TRBD1 call made by TCRdb goes unchecked. The CDR3 runs 13 residues. Germline-derived CDR1 and CDR2 are SQVTM and ANQGSEA. CDR3 region: CSVGGAATNEQFF.

This chain uses TRBV5-6 with TRBJ2-1; absent DNA, TCRdb's TRBD1 call cannot be checked. The CDR3 length is 13 residues. Germline values: CDR1 SGHDT, CDR2 YYEEEE. This CDR3 is CASSPGTGFEQFF.

This chain joins TRBV28 and TRBJ1-5. Germline CDR1 reads MDHEN; CDR2 reads SYDVKM. The CDR3 has 13 residues. The CDR3 loop is CASSLTSPLPQHF.